This TCR beta chain appears in the sequencing data of a study of cytomegalovirus exposure and HLA in healthy donors. Study observations and caveats: Some highly shared sequence variants likely arose as a pipeline artifact. CMV antigen specificity of three CMV-associated chains was confirmed in vitro. In a later analysis, V- and J-gene trimming of beta chains associated with a DCLRE1C missense variant, replicated independently.

This clone has just one count. What it binds is not known. The CDR3 covers 15 residues. CDR1 and CDR2 from the germline V gene are GTSNPN and SVGIG (reference sequence). V lost 5 bases, J lost 1 base, and 9 bases stayed unmatched. Researchers ran the PCR with 60 Vbeta and 13 Jbeta primers. Profiled with immunoSEQ multiplex PCR; TCRdb holds only in-frame clones, not every one. The sample has some 180,000 clones; 77% are singletons. This chain connects TRBV30 to TRBJ2-5, with 8 bases lining up with TRBD2. This clonotype was sampled from a man between 18 and 29 years old in good health and CMV-seronegative. The specimen sequenced was PBMCs. The DNA of the CDR3 is TGTGCCTGGGGCAAACGGGGGGGGATCCAAGAGACCCAGTACTTC. This encodes CAWGKRGGIQETQYF.